These 5 T cell receptor beta chains came from one sample sequenced in a study of T cell responses to AZD1222 COVID-19 vaccine. Sequencing was performed with immunoSEQ multiplex PCR; in TCRdb, only in-frame clones are kept and a portion is missing. The sample yields around 94,000 clones, about 85% seen once. The material sequenced was peripheral blood, taken on day 0 of AZD1222 vaccination. Receptors originate from an adult in good health.

The chain recombines TRBV7-8 with TRBJ2-7; 12 positions match TRBD2. The CDR3 runs 16 residues. Germline trimming cut 5 bases from V and 0 bases from J; bases unmatched to any gene: 5. Germline V lookup: CDR1 SGHVS, CDR2 FQNEAQ. The DNA of the CDR3 is TGTGCCAGCAGCGCCCCGACTAGCGGGAGCTCCTACGAGCAGTACTTC. It yields the protein CASSAPTSGSSYEQYF.

This chain uses TRBV30 with TRBJ2-7; 8 bases agree with TRBD1. CDR3 length: 16 amino acids. Germline lookup yields CDR1 GTSNPN and CDR2 SVGIG (reference sequence). J was trimmed by 2 bases and V by 0 bases; bases with no gene match: 9. The CDR3 nucleotides are TGTGCCTGGAGTGTAGGCGGGACAGGTGGAACCTACGAGCAGTACTTC. It is translated as CAWSVGGTGGTYEQYF.

Here the CDR3 reads CASSPGGGSQPQHF. The CDR3 nucleotides read TGTGCCAGCAGCCCAGGGGGGGGGAGTCAGCCCCAGCATTTT. The genes are TRBV28 and TRBJ1-5, with 7 positions matching TRBD1. CDR1 and CDR2 (germline): MDHEN, SYDVKM. V dropped 6 bases and J dropped 6; count of bases not matched to a gene: 8. The CDR3 sequence is 14 residues long.

The chain couples TRBV3-1 (or the pseudogene TRBV3-2) to TRBJ1-2, with TRBD1 as a possible D gene (5 bases). CDR3 size: 16 residues. Germline-derived CDR1 and CDR2 are LGHDT and YNNKEL (reference sequence). Trimming left V 0 bases short and J 0 bases short, with 11 bases between. CDR3 loop: CASSQDYRTTNYGYTF. Here the CDR3 DNA reads TGTGCCAGCAGCCAAGATTACAGGACCACTAACTATGGCTACACCTTC.

The chain employs TRBV19 and TRBJ2-5; 9 bases are shared with TRBD1. The CDR3 length is 15 residues. V shed 4 bases, J shed 2 bases, and the junction held 5 bases outside the gene matches. Germline V gives CDR1 LNHDA, CDR2 SQIVND (reference sequence). The CDR3 loop is CASSKGQGTQETQYF. The CDR3 coding sequence is TGTGCCAGTAGTAAAGGACAGGGGACACAAGAGACCCAGTACTTC. The whole variable domain, remainder taken from reference TRBV19 and TRBJ2-5, is DGGITQSPKYLFRKEGQNVTLSCEQNLNHDAMYWYRQDPGQGLRLIYYSQIVNDFQKGDIAEGYSVSREKKESFPLTVTSAQKNPTAFYLCASSKGQGTQETQYFGPGTRLLVL.